The 19 T cell receptor beta chains presented below share a single source sample, sequenced in a study of T cells in tuberculosis. The protocol was immunoSEQ multiplex PCR, while the TCRdb copy is restricted to in-frame clones and leaves out a portion. The sample shows 20,000 to 25,000 clones, approximately 90% of them seen only once. What was sequenced was PBMCs. The receptors come from a donor between 10 and 35 years old with latent tuberculosis or without tuberculosis infection. Some clones in this sample may be carry-over from other donors' samples.

This chain uses TRBV9 with TRBJ2-1; TRBD2 agrees at 8 bases. V shed 2 bases and J 5 bases; nucleotides not matched to a gene: 3. Germline lookup yields CDR1 SGDLS and CDR2 YYNGEE. The CDR3 contains 14 residues. The CDR3 spells CASSVGGGHNEQFF. The CDR3 DNA sequence: TGTGCCAGCAGCGTCGGGGGGGGTCACAATGAGCAGTTCTTC.

This clone was counted between two and nine times. The rearrangement uses TRBV29-1 and TRBJ2-2; 7 bases match TRBD1. Trimming took 5 bases from V and 0 from J; bases not matched to a gene: 3. Germline values: CDR1 SQVTM, CDR2 ANQGSEA. The CDR3 length is 14 residues. The CDR3 DNA reads as TGCAGCGTTACCGGGACAGCGAACACCGGGGAGCTGTTTTTT. Protein sequence: CSVTGTANTGELFF.

The chain is built from TRBV2 and TRBJ2-7; possibly TRBD2 for D (5 bases). The CDR3 is 13 amino acids. Germline V lookup: CDR1 SNHLY, CDR2 FYNNEI. Trimming shortened V by 4 bases and J by 3 bases, and 10 bases separated the two germline ends. As DNA, the CDR3 is TGTGCCAGCAGTGCCAGCGGAGGCTACGAGCAGTACTTC. This gives the protein CASSASGGYEQYF.

This clone was seen a few times. The rearrangement links TRBV14 to TRBJ2-7; maybe TRBD1 (5 bases). Germline V gives CDR1 SGHDN, CDR2 FVKESK. This CDR3 comprises 14 residues. The V end lost 1 base, the J end lost 4 bases, and 11 bases lay between the germline ends. DNA for the CDR3: TGTGCCAGCAGCCAAGTGGGGCACGGGTACGAGCAGTACTTC. Residues: CASSQVGHGYEQYF. The whole variable domain, filled in from reference TRBV14 and TRBJ2-7, reads EAGVTQFPSHSVIEKGQTVTLRCDPISGHDNLYWYRRVMGKEIKFLLHFVKESKQDESGMPNNRFLAERTGGTYSTLKVQPAELEDSGVYFCASSQVGHGYEQYFGPGTRLTVT.

This rearrangement joins TRBV4-1 to TRBJ2-7, with TRBD1 matching over 7 bases. Trimming took 2 bases from V and 3 from J; bases not matched to a gene: 4. CDR3 length: 14 amino acids. Germline V gene lookup returns CDR1 MGHRA and CDR2 YSYEKL. CDR3 DNA sequence: TGCGCCAGCAGCCAAACGACAGGGATCTACGAGCAGTACTTC. Translating it yields CASSQTTGIYEQYF.

The genes are TRBV7-8 and TRBJ1-3; D perhaps matches TRBD1 (6 bases). The CDR3 is made up of 19 amino acids. V was pared by 3 bases and J by 1 base, with 22 bases between. In germline, CDR1 is SGHVS, CDR2 FQNEAQ. The DNA of the CDR3 is TGTGCCAGCAGCTTTTTAAGGTCTACAGGGAAGAAGTCTGGAAACACCATATATTTT. This gives the protein CASSFLRSTGKKSGNTIYF.

This clone has a single count. The V call is TRBV7-9, the J call TRBJ2-3; TRBD1 is a possible D gene (6 bases). CDR1 SEHNR and CDR2 FQNEAQ come from the germline V gene (reference sequence). Trimming took 3 bases from V and 0 from J, leaving 13 bases between them. This CDR3 is built from 16 residues. CDR3 DNA sequence: TGTGCCAGCAGCTTTTTGGGGGCCCCTAGCACAGATACGCAGTATTTT. Translated, it gives CASSFLGAPSTDTQYF.

This sequence joins TRBV5-6 and TRBJ2-7; 9 nucleotides line up with TRBD1. After removal of 3 bases from V and 4 bases from J, the junction contained 14 bases not matched to a gene. Germline lookup yields CDR1 SGHDT and CDR2 YYEEEE. CDR3 size: 17 residues. CDR3 in DNA: TGTGCCAGCAGCTCGCGGCAGCTCGGGACAGGGTTATACGAGCAGTACTTC. It translates to CASSSRQLGTGLYEQYF.

The rearrangement links TRBV4-1 to TRBJ2-3; no clear D. Trimming took off 1 base at V and 6 bases at J, with 14 bases between the two ends. CDR1 and CDR2 (germline): MGHRA, YSYEKL. The CDR3 covers 15 residues. The CDR3, as DNA: TGCGCCAGCAGCCAAGGAATTCTAGGCTCGGATACGCAGTATTTT. It translates to CASSQGILGSDTQYF.

The chain uses TRBV5-1 and TRBJ2-7; D may be TRBD1 (5 bases). The CDR3 has 14 amino acids. V gave up 7 bases and J gave up 1 base, with 15 bases separating them. Germline values: CDR1 SGHRS, CDR2 YFSETQ. CDR3 sequence (DNA): TGCGCCAGCGCCAGAGAGGCAGGGTCCTACGAGCAGTACTTC. It specifies CASAREAGSYEQYF. The variable domain in full, completed from reference TRBV5-1 and TRBJ2-7, reads KAGVTQTPRYLIKTRGQQVTLSCSPISGHRSVSWYQQTPGQGLQFLFEYFSETQRNKGNFPGRFSGRQFSNSRSEMNVSTLELGDSALYLCASAREAGSYEQYFGPGTRLTVT.

The V call is TRBV20-1, the J call TRBJ2-1; 9 positions match TRBD2. Trimming at V came to 6 bases and at J to 7 bases, leaving 1 base not matched to a gene. The CDR3 sequence is 11 residues long. Germline V gene data show CDR1 as DFQATT and CDR2 as SNEGSKA (reference sequence). CDR3 in amino acids: CSATSGNEQFF. The CDR3 DNA sequence: TGCAGTGCGACTAGCGGTAATGAGCAGTTCTTC.

The chain is built from TRBV18 and TRBJ1-5, with TRBD1 matching over 9 bases. Germline lookup yields CDR1 KGHSH and CDR2 LQKENI. V shed 2 bases and J 3 bases; nucleotides not matched to a gene: 11. The length of the CDR3 is 18 residues. The CDR3 sequence: CASSPRLLTGGANQPQHF. CDR3 DNA sequence: TGTGCCAGCTCACCAAGATTATTGACAGGGGGTGCCAATCAGCCCCAGCATTTT.

The chain recombines TRBV7-9 with TRBJ2-7; tentative D call: TRBD1 (6 bases). V lost 3 bases and J lost 0, with 15 bases in between. The CDR3 extends over 16 amino acids. Germline V gene data show CDR1 as SEHNR and CDR2 as FQNEAQ (reference sequence). CDR3 sequence (DNA): TGTGCCAGCAGCTTCCCACAGGGCCCGAGCTCCTACGAGCAGTACTTC. It yields the protein CASSFPQGPSSYEQYF.

This clone was seen once. The rearrangement links TRBV27 to TRBJ2-7, with 7 nucleotides matching TRBD1. This CDR3 is 18 amino acids long. Per the germline V gene, CDR1 is MNHEY and CDR2 is SMNVEV (reference sequence). V trimming: 4 bases; J trimming: 0 bases; junction bases outside the gene matches: 15. CDR3 DNA: TGTGCCAGCAGTTCGAATTTCGCCGGGACAGCAAGCTCCTACGAGCAGTACTTC. This sequence encodes CASSSNFAGTASSYEQYF.

The chain is built from TRBV2 and TRBJ2-1; 10 bases fit TRBD2. The germline CDR1 and CDR2 sequences are SNHLY and FYNNEI. The J segment lost 1 base and the V segment lost 11 bases, leaving 11 bases of the junction unmatched. The CDR3 spans 16 residues. The CDR3 spells CALSLGLADSYNEQFF. In DNA, the CDR3 is TGTGCCCTCTCCCTTGGACTAGCGGATTCCTACAATGAGCAGTTCTTC.

The chain carries TRBV7-6 and TRBJ2-7; maybe TRBD1 (5 bases). Germline lookup yields CDR1 SGHVS and CDR2 FNYEAQ. This CDR3 is built from 13 residues. Between the trimmed V and J ends, which lost 5 bases and 6 bases, there was a span of 14 bases. The CDR3 reads CASSDSVEAEQYF. In nucleotides, the CDR3 is TGTGCCAGCAGCGACAGCGTTGAGGCCGAGCAGTACTTC.

This chain connects TRBV5-1 to TRBJ1-6; 7 positions match TRBD1. J was trimmed by 5 bases and V by 0 bases; bases with no gene match: 5. Looked up from germline, CDR1 is SGHRS and CDR2 is YFSETQ. This CDR3 has 16 residues. Here the CDR3 reads CASSLVDRANNSPLHF. The CDR3 DNA is TGCGCCAGCAGCTTGGTCGACAGGGCGAATAATTCACCCCTCCACTTT. The variable domain in full, with the rest retrieved from reference TRBV5-1 and TRBJ1-6, is KAGVTQTPRYLIKTRGQQVTLSCSPISGHRSVSWYQQTPGQGLQFLFEYFSETQRNKGNFPGRFSGRQFSNSRSEMNVSTLELGDSALYLCASSLVDRANNSPLHFGNGTRLTVT.

The CDR3 spells CASSPRGRGNTEAFF. In nucleotides, the CDR3 is TGTGCCAGCAGCCCCAGGGGTCGGGGGAACACTGAAGCTTTCTTT. The chain recombines TRBV7-9 with TRBJ1-1, with a weak D call TRBD1 (6 bases). The CDR3 is 15 residues long. Trimming took off 5 bases at V and 1 base at J, with 14 bases between the two ends. The germline gives CDR1 SEHNR, CDR2 FQNEAQ (reference sequence).

This chain connects TRBV6-6 to TRBJ1-5; 7 nucleotides match TRBD1. The CDR3 loop spans 16 amino acids. Trimming at V came to 7 bases and at J to 0 bases, leaving 9 bases not matched to a gene. Germline values: CDR1 MNHNY, CDR2 SVGAGI (reference sequence). The CDR3 nucleotides read TGTGCCAGCACCCGACAGGGATGGTATAGCAATCAGCCCCAGCATTTT. Amino acids: CASTRQGWYSNQPQHF.